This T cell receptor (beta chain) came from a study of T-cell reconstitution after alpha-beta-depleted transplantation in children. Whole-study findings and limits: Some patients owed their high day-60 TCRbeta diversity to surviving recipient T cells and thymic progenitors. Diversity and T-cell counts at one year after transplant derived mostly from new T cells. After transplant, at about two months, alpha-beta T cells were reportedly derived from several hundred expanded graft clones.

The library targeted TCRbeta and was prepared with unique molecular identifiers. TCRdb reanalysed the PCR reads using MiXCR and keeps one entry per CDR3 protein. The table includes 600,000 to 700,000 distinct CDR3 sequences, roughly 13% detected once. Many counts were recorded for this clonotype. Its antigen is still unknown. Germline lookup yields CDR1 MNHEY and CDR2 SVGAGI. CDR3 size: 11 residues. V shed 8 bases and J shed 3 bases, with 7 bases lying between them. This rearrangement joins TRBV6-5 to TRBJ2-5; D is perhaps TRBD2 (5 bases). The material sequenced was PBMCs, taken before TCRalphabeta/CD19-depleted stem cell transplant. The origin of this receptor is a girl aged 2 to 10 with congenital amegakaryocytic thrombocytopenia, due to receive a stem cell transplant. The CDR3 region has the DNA TGTGCCAGCGGACTTAAAGAGACCCAGTACTTC. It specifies CASGLKETQYF.